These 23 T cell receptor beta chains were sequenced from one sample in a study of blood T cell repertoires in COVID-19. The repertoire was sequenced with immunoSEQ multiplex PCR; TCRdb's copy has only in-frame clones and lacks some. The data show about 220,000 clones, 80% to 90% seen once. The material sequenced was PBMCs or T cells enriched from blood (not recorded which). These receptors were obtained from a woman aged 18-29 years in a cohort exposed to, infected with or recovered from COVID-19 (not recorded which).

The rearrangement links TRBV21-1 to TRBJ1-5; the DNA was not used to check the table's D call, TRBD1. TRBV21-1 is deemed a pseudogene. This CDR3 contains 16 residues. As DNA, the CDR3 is TGTGCCAGCAGCCTCCCCTCGGGCAGGGTCCGTCAGCCCCAGCATTTT. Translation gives CASSLPSGRVRQPQHF.

Here the CDR3 DNA reads TGTGCCAGCAGCTTAGCGGGACAGTACTCTGGAAACACCATATATTTT. Translation gives CASSLAGQYSGNTIYF. The chain recombines TRBV7-9 with TRBJ1-3; 7 bases fit TRBD1. Per germline, CDR1 SEHNR and CDR2 FQNEAQ (reference sequence). CDR3 length: 16 residues. Germline trimming cut 0 bases from V and 0 bases from J; bases unmatched to any gene: 2.

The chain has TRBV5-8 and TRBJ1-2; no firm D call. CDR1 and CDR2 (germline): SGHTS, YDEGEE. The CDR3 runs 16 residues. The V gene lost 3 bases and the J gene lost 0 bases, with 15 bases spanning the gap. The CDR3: CASSSPGGGSNYGYTF. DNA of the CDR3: TGTGCCAGCAGCTCACCAGGAGGCGGTTCTAACTATGGCTACACCTTC.

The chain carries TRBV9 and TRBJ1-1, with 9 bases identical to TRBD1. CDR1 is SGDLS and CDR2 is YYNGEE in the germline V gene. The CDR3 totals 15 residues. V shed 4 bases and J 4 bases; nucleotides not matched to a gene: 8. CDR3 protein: CASSPDHRGLTEAFF. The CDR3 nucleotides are TGTGCCAGCAGCCCGGACCACAGGGGGCTCACTGAAGCTTTCTTT.

This CDR3 is CASSPGLAGDGGTDTQYF. DNA of the CDR3: TGTGCCAGCTCACCAGGACTAGCGGGAGATGGGGGCACAGATACGCAGTATTTT. The chain combines TRBV18 with TRBJ2-3; TRBD2 agrees at 13 bases. V lost 2 bases, J lost 1 base, and 6 bases stayed unmatched. CDR3 length: 18 residues. Germline loops: CDR1 KGHSH, CDR2 LQKENI.

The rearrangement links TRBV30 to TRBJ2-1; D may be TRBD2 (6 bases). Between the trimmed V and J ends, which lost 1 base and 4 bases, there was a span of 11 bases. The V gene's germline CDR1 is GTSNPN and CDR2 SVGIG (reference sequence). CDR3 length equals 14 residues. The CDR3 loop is CAWSALANYNEQFF. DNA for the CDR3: TGTGCCTGGAGTGCCCTAGCGAATTACAATGAGCAGTTCTTC.

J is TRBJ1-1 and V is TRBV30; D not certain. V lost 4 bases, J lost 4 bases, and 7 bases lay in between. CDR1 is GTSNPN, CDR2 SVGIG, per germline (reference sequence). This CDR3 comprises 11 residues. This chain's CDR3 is CAWTEGTEAFF. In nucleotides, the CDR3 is TGTGCCTGGACGGAGGGCACTGAAGCTTTCTTT.

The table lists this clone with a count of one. The CDR3, as DNA: TGTGCCAGCAGTTCTGAGGGGGGGCGAAGCTCTGGCTACACCTTC. Translation: CASSSEGGRSSGYTF. This chain connects TRBV28 to TRBJ1-2; D may be TRBD1 (6 bases). The ends were cut back, 4 bases at V and 7 bases at J, with 19 bases in the middle. Germline V gives CDR1 MDHEN, CDR2 SYDVKM. The CDR3 is 15 amino acids.

CDR3 sequence reads: CSVTTVLSSYNEQFF. The CDR3 nucleotides read TGCAGCGTGACGACAGTACTCTCCTCCTACAATGAGCAGTTCTTC. The chain employs TRBV29-1 and TRBJ2-1, with a tentative D call TRBD1 (5 bases). Between the trimmed V and J ends, which lost 6 bases and 0 bases, there was a span of 15 bases. Germline lookup yields CDR1 SQVTM and CDR2 ANQGSEA. CDR3 length equals 15 residues.

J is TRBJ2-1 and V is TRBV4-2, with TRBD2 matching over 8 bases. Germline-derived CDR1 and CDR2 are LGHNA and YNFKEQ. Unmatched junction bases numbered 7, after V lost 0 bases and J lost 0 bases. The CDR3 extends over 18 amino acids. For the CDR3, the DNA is TGTGCCAGCAGCCAAGAGCCCCGGGGGGGTAGCTCCTACAATGAGCAGTTCTTC. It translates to CASSQEPRGGSSYNEQFF.

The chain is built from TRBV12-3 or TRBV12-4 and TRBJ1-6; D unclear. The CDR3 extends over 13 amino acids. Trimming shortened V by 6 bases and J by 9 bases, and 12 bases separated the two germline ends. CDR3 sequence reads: CASSYAGFSPLHF. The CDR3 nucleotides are TGTGCCAGCAGCTACGCCGGTTTTTCACCCCTCCACTTT.

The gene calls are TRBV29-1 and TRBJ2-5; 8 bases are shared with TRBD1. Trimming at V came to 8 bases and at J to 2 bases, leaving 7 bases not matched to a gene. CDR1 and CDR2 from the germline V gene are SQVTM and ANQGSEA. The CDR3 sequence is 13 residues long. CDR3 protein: CSLGQGPQETQYF. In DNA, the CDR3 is TGCAGCCTAGGACAGGGTCCTCAAGAGACCCAGTACTTC.

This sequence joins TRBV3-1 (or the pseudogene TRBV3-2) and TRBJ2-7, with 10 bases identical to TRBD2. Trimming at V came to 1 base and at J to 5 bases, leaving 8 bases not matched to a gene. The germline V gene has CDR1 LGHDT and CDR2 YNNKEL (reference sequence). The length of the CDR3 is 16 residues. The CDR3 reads CASSQVWASGGNEQYF. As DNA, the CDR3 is TGTGCCAGCAGCCAAGTCTGGGCTAGCGGGGGCAACGAGCAGTACTTC.

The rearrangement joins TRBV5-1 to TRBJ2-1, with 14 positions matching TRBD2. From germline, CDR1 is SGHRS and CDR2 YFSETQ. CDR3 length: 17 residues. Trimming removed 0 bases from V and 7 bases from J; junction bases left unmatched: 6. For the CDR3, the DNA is TGCGCCAGCAGCTTGGGACTAGCGGGAGGGGCTGGGAATGAGCAGTTCTTC. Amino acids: CASSLGLAGGAGNEQFF.

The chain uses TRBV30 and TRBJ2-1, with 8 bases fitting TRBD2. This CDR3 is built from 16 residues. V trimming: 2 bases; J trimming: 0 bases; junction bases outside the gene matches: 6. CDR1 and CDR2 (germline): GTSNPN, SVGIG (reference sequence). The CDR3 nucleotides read TGTGCCTGGAGTACTCCTACTAGCGGCTCCTACAATGAGCAGTTCTTC. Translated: CAWSTPTSGSYNEQFF.

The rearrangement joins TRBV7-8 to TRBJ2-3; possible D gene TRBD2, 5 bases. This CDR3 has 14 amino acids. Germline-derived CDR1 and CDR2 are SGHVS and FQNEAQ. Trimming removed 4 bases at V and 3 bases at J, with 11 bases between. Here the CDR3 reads CASSSRGATDTQYF. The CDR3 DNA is TGTGCCAGCAGCTCCCGGGGAGCTACAGATACGCAGTATTTT.

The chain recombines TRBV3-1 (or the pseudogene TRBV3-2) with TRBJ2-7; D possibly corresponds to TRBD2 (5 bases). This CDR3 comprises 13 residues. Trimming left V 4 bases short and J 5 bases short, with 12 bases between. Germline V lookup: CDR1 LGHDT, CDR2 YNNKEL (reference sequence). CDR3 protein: CASSPWTGDEQYF. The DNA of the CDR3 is TGTGCCAGCAGCCCCTGGACTGGGGACGAGCAGTACTTC.

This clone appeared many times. The CDR3 sequence: CASSWGQGASDTQYF. CDR3 sequence (DNA): TGTGCCAGCAGTTGGGGACAGGGAGCATCAGATACGCAGTATTTT. This rearrangement joins TRBV7-7 to TRBJ2-3, with 9 bases lining up with TRBD1. Germline V gene sequence: CDR1 SSHAT, CDR2 FNYEAQ (reference sequence). V lost 6 bases to trimming and J lost 4 bases; unmatched junction nucleotides: 8. This CDR3 region has 15 residues. The full variable domain, with the rest looked up from reference TRBV7-7 and TRBJ2-3, is GAGVSQSPRYKVTKRGQDVTLRCDPISSHATLYWYQQALGQGPEFLTYFNYEAQPDKSGLPSDRFSAERPEGSISTLTIQRTEQRDSAMYRCASSWGQGASDTQYFGPGTRLTVL.

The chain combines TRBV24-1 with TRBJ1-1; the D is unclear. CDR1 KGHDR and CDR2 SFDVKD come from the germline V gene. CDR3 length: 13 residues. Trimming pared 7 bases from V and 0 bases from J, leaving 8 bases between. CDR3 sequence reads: CATRGGLNTEAFF. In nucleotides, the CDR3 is TGTGCCACCAGGGGAGGACTGAACACTGAAGCTTTCTTT.

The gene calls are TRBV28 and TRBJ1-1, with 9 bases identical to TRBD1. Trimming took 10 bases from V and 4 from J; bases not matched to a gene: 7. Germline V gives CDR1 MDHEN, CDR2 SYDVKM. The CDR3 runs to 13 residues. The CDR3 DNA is TGTGCCACCAACAGGGGGCTCGGCACTGAAGCTTTCTTT. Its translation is CATNRGLGTEAFF.

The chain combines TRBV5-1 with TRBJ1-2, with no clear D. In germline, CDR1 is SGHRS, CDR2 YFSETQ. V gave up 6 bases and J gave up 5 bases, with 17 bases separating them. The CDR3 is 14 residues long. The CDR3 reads CASILLPGEYGYTF. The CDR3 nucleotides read TGCGCCAGCATCCTGCTCCCCGGAGAGTATGGCTACACCTTC.

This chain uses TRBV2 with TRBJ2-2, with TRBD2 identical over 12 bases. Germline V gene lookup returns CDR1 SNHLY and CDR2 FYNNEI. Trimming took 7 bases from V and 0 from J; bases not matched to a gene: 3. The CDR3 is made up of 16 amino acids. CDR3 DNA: TGTGCCAGCAAACTAGCGGGAGGTGCGAACACCGGGGAGCTGTTTTTT. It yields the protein CASKLAGGANTGELFF.

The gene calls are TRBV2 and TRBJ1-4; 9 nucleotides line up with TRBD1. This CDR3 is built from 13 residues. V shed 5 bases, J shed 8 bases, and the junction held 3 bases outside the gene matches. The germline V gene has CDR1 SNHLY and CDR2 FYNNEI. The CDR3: CASSRDRDEKLFF. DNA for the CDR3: TGTGCCAGCAGTAGGGACAGGGACGAAAAACTGTTTTTT. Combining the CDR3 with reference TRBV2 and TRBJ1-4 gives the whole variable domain EPEVTQTPSHQVTQMGQEVILRCVPISNHLYFYWYRQILGQKVEFLVSFYNNEISEKSEIFDDQFSVERPDGSNFTLKIRSTKLEDSAMYFCASSRDRDEKLFFGSGTQLSVL.